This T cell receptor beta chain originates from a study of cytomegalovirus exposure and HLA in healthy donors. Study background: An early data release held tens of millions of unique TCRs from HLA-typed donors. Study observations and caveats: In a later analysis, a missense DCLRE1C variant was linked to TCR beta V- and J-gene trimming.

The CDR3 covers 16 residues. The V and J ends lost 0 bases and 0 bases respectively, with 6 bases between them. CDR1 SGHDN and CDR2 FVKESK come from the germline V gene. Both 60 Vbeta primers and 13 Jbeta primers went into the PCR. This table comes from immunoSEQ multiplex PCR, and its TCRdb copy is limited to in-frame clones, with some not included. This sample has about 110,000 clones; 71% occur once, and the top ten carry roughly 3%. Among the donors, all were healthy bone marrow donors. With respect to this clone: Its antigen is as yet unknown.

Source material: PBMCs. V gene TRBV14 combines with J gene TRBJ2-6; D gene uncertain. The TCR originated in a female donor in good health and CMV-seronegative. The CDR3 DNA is TGTGCCAGCAGCCAAGATCCGTACTCTGGGGCCAACGTCCTGACTTTC. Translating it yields CASSQDPYSGANVLTF.